The 4 T cell receptor beta chains reported below all come from one sample, sequenced in a study of Ad26.COV2.S vaccination and SARS-CoV-2 variants. The table came from immunoSEQ multiplex PCR; TCRdb's copy has only in-frame clones and leaves some out. The data contain roughly 450,000 clones, 80% to 95% of them singletons. Sample treatment: approximately 18 received Ad26.COV2.S at low or high dose, single or two shots; roughly 5 received placebo; per-sample allocation not given. On day 63 after the first injection, vaccine and placebo recipients gave samples. The specimen comprised peripheral blood, sampled in a trial of Ad26.COV2.S vaccine versus placebo. These receptors were collected from a person aged 18-65 years who received the Ad26.COV2.S COVID-19 vaccine or a placebo.

This clone has just one count. V usage is TRBV7-9 and J usage is TRBJ2-7; D gene unclear. The V and J ends lost 4 bases and 8 bases respectively, with 12 bases between them. Per the germline V gene, CDR1 is SEHNR and CDR2 is FQNEAQ (reference sequence). The CDR3 spans 12 residues. CDR3 in amino acids: CASSSAGKQQYF. The CDR3 DNA follows: TGTGCCAGCAGCTCGGCAGGTAAACAGCAGTACTTC.

J is TRBJ1-3 and V is TRBV5-1; TRBD1 is a possible D gene (6 bases). The CDR3 has 15 residues. V was cut by 3 bases and J by 0 bases, with 10 bases left in between. CDR1 and CDR2 (germline): SGHRS, YFSETQ. The CDR3 sequence is CASSYDRNSGNTIYF. DNA of the CDR3: TGCGCCAGCAGCTACGACAGGAACTCTGGAAACACCATATATTTT.

This rearrangement joins TRBV30 to TRBJ1-3; possibly TRBD1 for D (5 bases). Germline V gene lookup returns CDR1 GTSNPN and CDR2 SVGIG (reference sequence). Trimming cost V 4 bases and J 3 bases, with 10 bases left between them. CDR3 length: 13 residues. CDR3 DNA sequence: TGTGCCTGGAATGGGGGGTTTGGAAACACCATATATTTT. Amino acid sequence: CAWNGGFGNTIYF.

This chain uses TRBV28 with TRBJ2-5, with D tentatively TRBD1 or TRBD2 (5 bases each). Germline-derived CDR1 and CDR2 are MDHEN and SYDVKM. V lost 5 bases to trimming and J lost 0 bases, with 16 bases between them. The CDR3 loop spans 16 amino acids. CDR3: CASSRLLETDQETQYF. CDR3 nucleotide sequence: TGTGCCAGCAGTCGACTATTGGAGACAGACCAAGAGACCCAGTACTTC.